A single sample gave rise to the 10 T cell receptor beta chains below, sequenced in a study of cytomegalovirus exposure and HLA in healthy donors. Profiling relied on immunoSEQ multiplex PCR, and the TCRdb table lists in-frame clones only, not all of them. Altogether more than 55,000 clones are present, approximately 89% being singletons, with the ten largest covering 15%. Material for sequencing was PBMCs. These receptors originate from a woman in her late teens or twenties in good health and CMV-seronegative.

The sample holds a few counts of this clone. The V gene is TRBV6-5, the J gene TRBJ1-6; TRBD1 matches 7 bases. Germline V gene data show CDR1 as MNHEY and CDR2 as SVGAGI. Unmatched junction bases numbered 5, after V lost 5 bases and J lost 7 bases. The CDR3 is 14 residues long. CDR3 bases: TGTGCCAGCAGTCCGACAGGGTGGAATTCACCCCTCCACTTT. This sequence encodes CASSPTGWNSPLHF.

The CDR3 loop is CASSLGLAGVSYEQYF. CDR3 DNA: TGTGCCAGCAGCCTGGGACTAGCGGGGGTCTCCTACGAGCAGTACTTC. The chain has TRBV13 and TRBJ2-7, with 14 bases matching TRBD2. CDR1 and CDR2 from the germline V gene are PRHDT and FYEKMQ (reference sequence). Trimming took 5 bases from V and 0 from J; bases not matched to a gene: 3. The CDR3 runs 16 residues.

The chain uses TRBV7-2 and TRBJ2-5; D is possibly TRBD2 (6 bases). The CDR3 is made up of 14 amino acids. Germline loops: CDR1 SGHTA, CDR2 FQGNSA. Trimming stripped 0 bases from V and 4 bases from J, with 9 bases between. DNA for the CDR3: TGTGCCAGCAGCTTAGCGGGGGGTGGAGAGACCCAGTACTTC. Protein product: CASSLAGGGETQYF.

The rearrangement uses TRBV27 and TRBJ2-7, with 8 bases that match TRBD2. The CDR3 covers 13 residues. V was pared by 10 bases and J by 2 bases, with 7 bases of the junction left unmatched. Germline V gives CDR1 MNHEY, CDR2 SMNVEV (reference sequence). Here the CDR3 reads CATGLAPPYEQYF. Here the CDR3 DNA reads TGTGCCACCGGACTAGCTCCACCCTACGAGCAGTACTTC.

The chain links TRBV27 to TRBJ2-7, with D possibly TRBD1 on 5 matching bases. V was clipped by 0 bases and J by 6 bases, with 12 bases between them. This CDR3 spans 14 amino acids. The germline gives CDR1 MNHEY, CDR2 SMNVEV (reference sequence). The CDR3 sequence is CASSLSPGLGEQYF. CDR3 bases: TGTGCCAGCAGTTTATCTCCAGGGTTGGGCGAGCAGTACTTC.

The gene calls are TRBV19 and TRBJ1-5; tentative D call: TRBD1 (6 bases). Deletions cut 7 bases from V and 7 bases from J, with 23 bases between. CDR1 LNHDA and CDR2 SQIVND come from the germline V gene (reference sequence). This CDR3 region has 16 residues. The CDR3 DNA sequence: TGTGCCAGTACCATAGGGGGGGCTGGAGCTCTGCAGCCCCAGCATTTT. Protein product: CASTIGGAGALQPQHF.

This rearrangement joins TRBV6-5 to TRBJ2-1; the match to TRBD2 covers 12 bases. Germline loops: CDR1 MNHEY, CDR2 SVGAGI. The ends lost 5 bases at V and 7 bases at J; junction bases unmatched: 6. The CDR3 runs 15 residues. Written as DNA, the CDR3 is TGTGCCAGCAGTCCACTGACTAGCGGGAGTAATGAGCAGTTCTTC. It translates to CASSPLTSGSNEQFF.

The chain has TRBV14 and TRBJ1-1; D is ambiguous. CDR1 and CDR2 (germline): SGHDN, FVKESK. CDR3 size: 14 residues. V lost 3 bases, J lost 5 bases, and 13 bases lay in between. The CDR3 coding sequence is TGTGCCAGCAGCCATCGGGGTAGAGGGACTGAAGCTTTCTTT. Amino acid sequence: CASSHRGRGTEAFF.

The chain joins TRBV7-9 to TRBJ1-1; perhaps TRBD1 as D (6 bases). The CDR3 has 14 residues. V shed 1 base and J shed 4 bases, with 10 bases lying between them. Germline V lookup: CDR1 SEHNR, CDR2 FQNEAQ (reference sequence). Here the CDR3 DNA reads TGTGCCAGCAGCTTAGACAGGGTGATCACTGAAGCTTTCTTT. Encoded protein: CASSLDRVITEAFF.

The table lists this clone with a count of one. J is TRBJ1-1 and V is TRBV18, with a possible D match to TRBD1 (5 bases). CDR3 length: 14 residues. With 3 bases removed from V and 7 bases from J, the gap between germline ends came to 15 bases. CDR1 and CDR2 from the germline V gene are KGHSH and LQKENI. The CDR3 reads CASSPQARDSEAFF. The CDR3 nucleotides are TGTGCCAGCTCACCTCAAGCCCGCGACAGTGAAGCTTTCTTT.